The TCR beta chain described here comes from a study of blood T cell repertoires in COVID-19. Looking at the study overall: T cells, B-cell-depleted T cells, or PBMCs supplied cDNA or gDNA.

The CDR3 totals 11 residues. Germline CDR1 reads ENHRY; CDR2 reads SYGVKD. V lost 8 bases to trimming and J lost 10 bases, with 12 bases between them. The table came from immunoSEQ multiplex PCR; TCRdb's copy has only in-frame clones and leaves some out. The sample has fewer than 500,000 clones, roughly nine tenths seen once; the top ten hold 1.5% to 2%. Sequenced sample: PBMCs or T cells enriched from blood (not recorded which). This receptor was taken from a woman aged 18-35 years with acute COVID-19. The chain uses TRBV10-3 and TRBJ2-1; possibly TRBD1 for D (5 bases). CDR3 bases: TGTGCCATCGGTGTGGGGCGGGAGCAGTTCTTC. Protein: CAIGVGREQFF.